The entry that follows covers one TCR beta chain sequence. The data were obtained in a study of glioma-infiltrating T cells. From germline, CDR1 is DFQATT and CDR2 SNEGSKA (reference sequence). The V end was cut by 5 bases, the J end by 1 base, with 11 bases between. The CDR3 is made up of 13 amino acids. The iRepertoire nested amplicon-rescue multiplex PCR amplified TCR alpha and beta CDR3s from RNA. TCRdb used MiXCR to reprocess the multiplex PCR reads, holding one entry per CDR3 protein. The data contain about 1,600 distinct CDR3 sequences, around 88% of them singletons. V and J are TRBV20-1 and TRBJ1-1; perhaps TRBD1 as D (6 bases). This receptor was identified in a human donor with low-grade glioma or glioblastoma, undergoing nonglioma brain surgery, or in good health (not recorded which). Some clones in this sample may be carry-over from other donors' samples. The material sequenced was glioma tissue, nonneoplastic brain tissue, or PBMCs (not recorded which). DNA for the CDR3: TGCAGTGCTTATGGGGGGGCGAACACTGAAGCTTTCTTT. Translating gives CSAYGGANTEAFF.